A single sample is the source of the 20 T cell receptor beta chains below, sequenced in a study of response to subunit inactivated influenza vaccine. TCRdb called the RT-PCR reads again in MiXCR, with one record for every CDR3 protein. The sample records under 750,000 distinct CDR3 sequences, 12% being singletons. Sequenced material: PBMCs from blood, taken on the day of vaccination. Receptors originate from a man aged 50-59 years who received an inactivated influenza vaccine.

V gene TRBV4-3 combines with J gene TRBJ2-1; tentatively, D is TRBD1 or TRBD2 (6 bases each). CDR1 LGHNA and CDR2 YSLEER come from the germline V gene. This CDR3 has 17 amino acids. The V end was cut by 1 base, the J end by 2 bases, with 15 bases between. The CDR3 nucleotides are TGCGCCAGCAGCCAAGGCCCCGGGGGCTTGGCCTACAATGAGCAGTTCTTC. This gives the protein CASSQGPGGLAYNEQFF.

Concerning this clonotype itself: Since a much larger clone is just one base distant, this may be a read error. The rearrangement joins TRBV7-6 to TRBJ2-3; D possibly uses TRBD1 or TRBD2 (6 bases each). The germline V and J ends were trimmed by 0 bases and 2 bases, with 12 bases remaining between them. This CDR3 comprises 16 residues. Germline CDR1 and CDR2: SGHVS and FNYEAQ. The CDR3 bases are TGTGCCAGCAGCTTAGCCAAGGGGGGTTCCACAGATACGCAGTATTTT. Its protein is CASSLAKGGSTDTQYF.

The V gene is TRBV5-1, the J gene TRBJ2-3, with D perhaps matching TRBD2 (6 bases). Germline CDR1 reads SGHRS; CDR2 reads YFSETQ. V lost 5 bases and J 4 bases, leaving 14 bases between the germline ends. The CDR3 loop spans 14 amino acids. CDR3 region: CASREGTGADTQYF. In nucleotides, the CDR3 is TGCGCCAGCAGAGAGGGGACGGGAGCAGATACGCAGTATTTT. Based on the CDR3 plus reference TRBV5-1 and TRBJ2-3, the full variable domain is KAGVTQTPRYLIKTRGQQVTLSCSPISGHRSVSWYQQTPGQGLQFLFEYFSETQRNKGNFPGRFSGRQFSNSRSEMNVSTLELGDSALYLCASREGTGADTQYFGPGTRLTVL.

This clonotype was found a few times. The genes are TRBV28 and TRBJ2-1, with 10 bases fitting TRBD2. This CDR3 region has 17 residues. Germline CDR1 MDHEN, CDR2 SYDVKM. After removal of 1 base from V and 7 bases from J, the junction contained 10 bases not matched to a gene. The CDR3 loop is CASSLFSPSGSGNEQFF. The CDR3 nucleotides are TGTGCCAGCAGTTTATTTTCACCTAGCGGGAGTGGGAATGAGCAGTTCTTC.

In this sample, this clonotype turned up a few times. The gene calls are TRBV7-2 and TRBJ1-4; 7 nucleotides line up with TRBD1. Germline CDR1 reads SGHTA; CDR2 reads FQGNSA. There are 14 residues in the CDR3. The V gene end was trimmed by 4 bases and the J gene end by 4 bases; junction bases not matched to a gene: 3. The CDR3 here is CASSSQGGNEKLFF. CDR3 in DNA: TGTGCCAGCAGCTCGCAGGGGGGTAATGAAAAACTGTTTTTT. Full variable domain (missing parts from reference TRBV7-2 and TRBJ1-4): GAGVSQSPSNKVTEKGKDVELRCDPISGHTALYWYRQSLGQGLEFLIYFQGNSAPDKSGLPSDRFSAERTGGSVSTLTIQRTQQEDSAVYLCASSSQGGNEKLFFGSGTQLSVL.

The chain recombines TRBV7-9 with TRBJ2-5, with 7 bases identical to TRBD2. With V trimmed by 1 base and J by 5 bases, 10 bases remained unmatched. The CDR3 length is 16 residues. Germline values: CDR1 SEHNR, CDR2 FQNEAQ (reference sequence). CDR3 loop: CASSLGAAGFAETQYF. The CDR3 DNA is TGTGCCAGCAGCTTAGGCGCAGCGGGATTTGCGGAGACCCAGTACTTC.

There are a few counts of this clonotype. The rearrangement uses TRBV27 and TRBJ2-7; no reliable D call. V lost 6 bases and J lost 5, with 17 bases in between. The CDR3 runs 14 residues. Germline assignment: CDR1 MNHEY and CDR2 SMNVEV (reference sequence). The CDR3 coding sequence is TGTGCCAGCAGCGCTACCCACGGCTTTAACGAGCAGTACTTC. Translated, it gives CASSATHGFNEQYF.

In this sample, this clonotype turned up a few times. The chain couples TRBV4-3 to TRBJ2-2; no firm D call. Per the germline V gene, CDR1 is LGHNA and CDR2 is YSLEER. This CDR3 contains 16 residues. V lost 0 bases and J 7 bases, leaving 15 bases between the germline ends. The CDR3 DNA follows: TGCGCCAGCAGCCAAGAGTCTACAGTCAATTTCGGGGAGCTGTTTTTT. It specifies CASSQESTVNFGELFF.

Remarks on this clonotype: The junction shows a germline mismatch at one end, possibly a read error. The V call is TRBV2, the J call TRBJ1-6; D unresolved. In germline, CDR1 is SNHLY, CDR2 FYNNEI. The CDR3 consists of 15 residues. CDR3 region: CASCDRSSYNSPLHF. The CDR3 coding sequence is TGTGCCAGCTGTGACCGGAGCTCCTATAATTCACCCCTCCACTTT.

This clonotype was observed a few times. The rearrangement uses TRBV7-6 and TRBJ2-3; 7 bases are shared with TRBD2. Unmatched junction bases numbered 13, after V lost 2 bases and J lost 2 bases. Germline CDR1 SGHVS, CDR2 FNYEAQ. The CDR3 has 18 amino acids. CDR3 sequence reads: CASSLLAQRGLNTDTQYF. Written as DNA, the CDR3 is TGTGCCAGCAGCTTACTTGCCCAGCGGGGCCTTAACACAGATACGCAGTATTTT.

The chain employs TRBV4-2 and TRBJ1-6; no definite D call. This CDR3 has 14 residues. Germline CDR1 reads LGHNA; CDR2 reads YNFKEQ. Trimming stripped 8 bases from V and 4 bases from J, with 12 bases between. In nucleotides, the CDR3 is TGTGCCAGCTCTGGCGGGGAGTATAATTCACCCCTCCACTTT. The encoded protein is CASSGGEYNSPLHF.

This clonotype has more than one count but fewer than ten. The gene calls are TRBV4-1 and TRBJ2-4; D ambiguous. The ends were cut back, 1 base at V and 8 bases at J, with 9 bases in the middle. CDR3 length: 13 amino acids. Germline CDR1 reads MGHRA; CDR2 reads YSYEKL. CDR3 coding DNA: TGCGCCAGCAGCCAAGGGACGTCGTACATTCAGTACTTC. This translates into CASSQGTSYIQYF.

The chain couples TRBV20-1 to TRBJ2-3, with no clear D. Germline loops: CDR1 DFQATT, CDR2 SNEGSKA (reference sequence). The CDR3 loop spans 14 amino acids. V was clipped by 6 bases and J by 3 bases, with 16 bases between them. The CDR3 bases are TGCAGTGCCGCCGCCCTAAGCAGAACAGATACGCAGTATTTT. It is translated as CSAAALSRTDTQYF.

This clonotype rates as medium-sized. The V call is TRBV24-1, the J call TRBJ2-3, with 7 bases fitting TRBD2. Trimming removed 5 bases from V and 3 bases from J; junction bases left unmatched: 7. Germline loops: CDR1 KGHDR, CDR2 SFDVKD. The CDR3 has 15 residues. The CDR3 nucleotides read TGTGCCACCAGTGTCTTCGGCGGGGGAACAGATACGCAGTATTTT. This sequence encodes CATSVFGGGTDTQYF.

This clonotype came up a few times. This sequence joins TRBV18 and TRBJ2-2, with D hard to call. V was cut by 6 bases and J by 3 bases, with 14 bases left in between. CDR3 size: 15 residues. Germline loops: CDR1 KGHSH, CDR2 LQKENI. The CDR3 is CASSPSPSDTGELFF. In DNA form, the CDR3 reads TGTGCCAGCTCCCCCTCCCCATCGGACACCGGGGAGCTGTTTTTT.

The rearrangement uses TRBV24-1 and TRBJ2-3; D is perhaps TRBD2 (6 bases). Germline lookup yields CDR1 KGHDR and CDR2 SFDVKD. V lost 6 bases and J 4 bases, leaving 13 bases between the germline ends. The CDR3 consists of 14 residues. The CDR3 DNA is TGTGCCACCAGTCGGGGGATTGGGGCAGATACGCAGTATTTT. Its protein is CATSRGIGADTQYF.

The V call is TRBV28, the J call TRBJ2-3; TRBD1 matches at 11 bases. CDR1 is MDHEN, CDR2 SYDVKM, per germline. This CDR3 spans 15 amino acids. V trimming: 5 bases; J trimming: 6 bases; junction bases outside the gene matches: 7. CDR3 nucleotide sequence: TGTGCCAGCAGTCCCCGGACAGGGGGCAGGGATACGCAGTATTTT. Its translation: CASSPRTGGRDTQYF.

The chain recombines TRBV7-2 with TRBJ2-7; 8 nucleotides line up with TRBD1. This CDR3 has 16 residues. After removal of 1 base from V and 1 base from J, the junction contained 6 bases not matched to a gene. The germline V gene has CDR1 SGHTA and CDR2 FQGNSA. CDR3 region: CASSLVGGQGSYEQYF. CDR3 coding DNA: TGTGCCAGCAGCTTAGTAGGTGGACAGGGATCCTACGAGCAGTACTTC.

This clonotype was seen many times. The chain carries TRBV15 and TRBJ2-7; D is uncertain. V lost 5 bases and J lost 0, with 11 bases in between. This CDR3 is 14 amino acids long. The V gene's germline CDR1 is LNHNV and CDR2 YYDKDF (reference sequence). As DNA, the CDR3 is TGTGCCACCAGCCTCTTAAAGAGCTCCTACGAGCAGTACTTC. Protein: CATSLLKSSYEQYF.

V gene TRBV20-1 combines with J gene TRBJ1-2, with D unresolved. This CDR3 region has 11 residues. Trimming took off 3 bases at V and 7 bases at J, with 9 bases between the two ends. The germline gives CDR1 DFQATT, CDR2 SNEGSKA (reference sequence). The CDR3 is CSAREGTGYTF. The CDR3 DNA reads TGCAGTGCTAGGGAGGGAACTGGCTACACCTTC.